This T cell receptor beta chain was documented in a study of shared clonotypes between healthy human individuals. At the level of the study: Serving as donors were two women and three men, whose ages spanned 18 to 49. Findings and caveats of the study: Measured sharing among donors was expected to vary with sequencing depth. Clonotypes not shared had lower generation probabilities than those common to all four donors.

Of note for this clone: Its target is unknown.

Here immunoSEQ multiplex PCR was the method, and the copy in TCRdb shows in-frame clones only, minus some. The sample lists some 2,000,000 clones, roughly 94% occurring once. Germline-derived CDR1 and CDR2 are MNHEY and SVGAGI. The CDR3 consists of 15 residues. V lost 7 bases, J lost 8 bases, and 23 bases lay in between. It was into CD45RA+ naive and CD45RA-negative memory subsets that the CD4+ cells were split. The J gene is TRBJ1-1, the V gene TRBV6-5; maybe TRBD1 (5 bases). The receptor was derived from a man in his late teens or twenties in good health. The sequenced sample consisted of naive CD4+ T cells sorted from blood. Subset here: CD45RA+ positively selected. The CDR3 is CASTRLGTFVQEAFF. The CDR3 nucleotides read TGTGCCAGCACCAGGCTCGGGACCTTCGTTCAGGAAGCTTTCTTT.